This TCR beta chain is from a study of early T cells in non-severe SARS-CoV-2 infection. This clonotype came up many times. MiXCR, applied by TCRdb to the 5' RACE reads, yields one record per CDR3 protein. The data contain about 26,000 distinct CDR3 sequences, about 4.8% of them singletons. This sequence was found in an adult who was a healthcare worker with PCR-confirmed SARS-CoV-2 infection or an uninfected control (not recorded which). Sequencing input: whole blood.

The CDR3 loop reads CASSYGGGSYEQYF. CDR3 DNA: TGTGCCAGCAGTTACGGCGGGGGGTCCTACGAGCAGTACTTC. The J gene is TRBJ2-7, the V gene TRBV6-2 or TRBV6-3; 8 nucleotides line up with TRBD2. Germline assignment: CDR1 MNHEY and CDR2 SVGEGT. CDR3 size: 14 residues. Trimming cost V 2 bases and J 1 base; bases outside gene matches: 1.